This T cell receptor beta chain was sequenced for a study of beta chain features in type 1 diabetes. Study results and limitations: Type 1 diabetes patients showed a moderate but significant shortening of TCRB CDR3s in all four CD4+ subsets. Lower insertion and higher deletion counts appeared at VDJ junctions in type 1 diabetes patients. Sequencing used cDNA, and cells with high TCR expression could therefore be over-represented.

Trimming took 3 bases from V and 0 from J; bases not matched to a gene: 5. The CDR3 runs 17 residues. From germline, CDR1 is SEHNR and CDR2 FQNEAQ (reference sequence). Blood was collected once per donor into heparin, averaging around 120 mL. It was via CD45RO/CCR7/CD25/CD127/CD95/CD27 that CD4+ naive, central memory, regulatory and stem cell-like memory cells were sorted. With respect to this clone: The antigen is not known.

Reverse transcribing all isolated RNA meant expressed TCRB transcripts were sequenced. Repertoires were generated with immunoSEQ multiplex PCR, while TCRdb's copy carries only in-frame clones and drops some. The table records more than 100,000 clones, about 10% of them present only once. This chain joins TRBV7-9 and TRBJ2-2, with 9 bases that match TRBD2. The sample taken for sequencing was central memory CD4+ T cells from blood. The receptor was isolated from a man aged 30 to 45 with type 1 diabetes. The CDR3 DNA is TGTGCCAGCAGCTTGGGCGGGGGGGCCGCGAACACCGGGGAGCTGTTTTTT. Protein sequence: CASSLGGGAANTGELFF.